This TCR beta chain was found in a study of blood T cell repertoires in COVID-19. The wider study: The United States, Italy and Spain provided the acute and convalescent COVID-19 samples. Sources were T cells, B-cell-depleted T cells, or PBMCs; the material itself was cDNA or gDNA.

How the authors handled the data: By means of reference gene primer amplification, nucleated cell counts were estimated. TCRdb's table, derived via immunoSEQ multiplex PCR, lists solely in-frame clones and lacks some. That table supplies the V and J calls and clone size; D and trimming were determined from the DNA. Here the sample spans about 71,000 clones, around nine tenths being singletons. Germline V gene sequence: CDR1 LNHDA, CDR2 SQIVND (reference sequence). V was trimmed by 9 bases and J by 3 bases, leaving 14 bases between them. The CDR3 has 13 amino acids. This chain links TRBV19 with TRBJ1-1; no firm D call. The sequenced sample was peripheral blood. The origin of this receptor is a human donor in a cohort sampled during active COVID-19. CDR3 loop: CASTKLLDTEAFF. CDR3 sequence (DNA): TGTGCCAGCACTAAACTTTTAGACACTGAAGCTTTCTTT.